A few counts support the clone carrying this TCR beta chain. Original processing notes: The assay estimated nucleated cells by amplifying reference gene primers. TCRdb keeps only in-frame clones here, not all; method: immunoSEQ multiplex PCR. Clonal size and the V and J genes are those of that table, whereas D and trimming came from the DNA. Of tens of thousands of clones listed, about four fifths are singletons. V dropped 2 bases and J dropped 4; count of bases not matched to a gene: 3. The germline CDR1 and CDR2 sequences are KGHSH and LQKENI. This CDR3 comprises 15 residues. The entry originates in a study of blood T cell repertoires in COVID-19. About the study: Samples of COVID-19 (acute and convalescent) were obtained from the United States, Italy and Spain. Sources were T cells, B-cell-depleted T cells, or PBMCs; the material itself was cDNA or gDNA.

Sequencing was done on a sample of peripheral blood. The source of this sequence is a woman aged 80 or older with active or convalescent COVID-19. This chain uses TRBV18 with TRBJ2-5; TRBD2 matches at 11 bases. In DNA, the CDR3 is TGTGCCAGCTCACCAGTCCTAGCGGGGGGAGAGACCCAGTACTTC. Amino acids: CASSPVLAGGETQYF.